This TCR beta chain derives from a study of T-cell reconstitution after alpha-beta-depleted transplantation in children. It was with unique molecular identifiers that the TCRbeta library was prepared. MiXCR was run by TCRdb on the PCR reads, yielding one entry per CDR3 protein. The sample consists of around 200,000 distinct CDR3 sequences, 6% to 7% of them appearing once. Trimming stripped 5 bases from V and 8 bases from J, with 18 bases between. The germline V gene encodes CDR1 DFQATT and CDR2 SNEGSKA (reference sequence). This CDR3 has 13 amino acids. This clonotype was observed at least ten times. The TCR was taken from a human donor who donated a stem cell graft to a child with Wiskott-Aldrich syndrome. The specimen comprised PBMCs from the stem cell graft donor, sampled from the stem cell graft. This chain joins TRBV20-1 and TRBJ1-2, with D maybe TRBD1 (5 bases). DNA of the CDR3: TGCAGTGCTGGCACAGGAGGGCTTGGCGGCTACACCTTC. It codes for CSAGTGGLGGYTF.